These 9 T cell receptor beta chains originate from one sample sequenced in a study of blood T cell repertoires in COVID-19. Clones were sequenced by immunoSEQ multiplex PCR, and TCRdb holds only the in-frame ones, with some missing. The profile shows under 300,000 clones, just over 90% of them singletons. The sequenced sample was PBMCs or T cells enriched from blood (not recorded which). The origin of the receptors is a woman under 30 who had recovered from COVID-19.

The chain employs TRBV28 and TRBJ2-7; 9 nucleotides match TRBD1. The ends lost 4 bases at V and 2 bases at J; junction bases unmatched: 3. Per the germline V gene, CDR1 is MDHEN and CDR2 is SYDVKM. CDR3 length: 14 amino acids. The CDR3 region has the DNA TGTGCCAGCAGTTGGGACAGGGCCCCCTACGAGCAGTACTTC. Its protein product is CASSWDRAPYEQYF.

This clone came up once. This sequence joins TRBV3-1 (or the pseudogene TRBV3-2) and TRBJ2-5; 8 nucleotides line up with TRBD2. Germline-derived CDR1 and CDR2 are LGHDT and YNNKEL (reference sequence). V was pared by 0 bases and J by 8 bases, with 8 bases of the junction left unmatched. The CDR3 is 15 amino acids. The CDR3: CASSQERLAQTTQYF. The CDR3 DNA follows: TGTGCCAGCAGCCAAGAACGACTAGCGCAAACAACCCAGTACTTC.

This clone was seen once. V gene TRBV13 combines with J gene TRBJ1-5, with 7 bases fitting TRBD1. CDR3 size: 15 residues. With 2 bases clipped from V and 7 bases from J, the junction kept 8 bases outside the gene matches. Germline-derived CDR1 and CDR2 are PRHDT and FYEKMQ (reference sequence). DNA of the CDR3: TGTGCCAGCAGCTTACGTGGGCAGGGGGACCAGCCCCAGCATTTT. Translated: CASSLRGQGDQPQHF.

DNA for the CDR3: TGTGCCAGCAGCTTGTCAGCCTATAATTCACCCCTCCACTTT. This codes for CASSLSAYNSPLHF. The chain recombines TRBV5-4 with TRBJ1-6; no clear D gene. Germline V gene lookup returns CDR1 SGHNT and CDR2 YYREEE (reference sequence). The ends were cut back, 1 base at V and 2 bases at J, with 4 bases in the middle. This CDR3 is 14 amino acids long.

This chain links TRBV19 with TRBJ2-1; 8 bases are shared with TRBD1. The CDR3 length is 17 residues. Trimming took 4 bases from V and 7 from J; bases not matched to a gene: 15. Germline loops: CDR1 LNHDA, CDR2 SQIVND (reference sequence). CDR3 bases: TGTGCCAGTAGTAGCCCCTTCGGGACAGGTGGACGTAATGAGCAGTTCTTC. The encoded protein is CASSSPFGTGGRNEQFF.

This chain joins TRBV7-9 and TRBJ2-1; tentatively, D is TRBD2 (6 bases). Per the germline V gene, CDR1 is SEHNR and CDR2 is FQNEAQ (reference sequence). The V end was cut by 4 bases, the J end by 2 bases, with 12 bases between. The CDR3 covers 15 residues. The CDR3 DNA reads TGTGCCAGCAGCTCCCTAGCGCTCGCCTACAATGAGCAGTTCTTC. It yields the protein CASSSLALAYNEQFF.

This chain links TRBV4-2 with TRBJ1-1, with D maybe TRBD1 (5 bases). The length of the CDR3 is 13 residues. In germline, CDR1 is LGHNA, CDR2 YNFKEQ. V was shortened by 4 bases and J by 1 base, with 7 bases between the two germline ends. Here the CDR3 reads CASSLGGNTEAFF. The CDR3 DNA sequence: TGTGCCAGCAGCCTCGGGGGGAACACTGAAGCTTTCTTT.

The chain carries TRBV24-1 and TRBJ2-1; a weak D match, TRBD2 (6 bases). V was trimmed by 6 bases and J by 7 bases, leaving 27 bases between them. The CDR3 covers 18 residues. Germline values: CDR1 KGHDR, CDR2 SFDVKD. CDR3 residues: CATSMDGSGFLGGNEQFF. CDR3 DNA sequence: TGTGCCACCAGTATGGACGGTAGCGGTTTTTTAGGTGGAAATGAGCAGTTCTTC.

The chain has TRBV6-5 and TRBJ1-5, with D possibly matching TRBD1 (5 bases). Germline CDR1 reads MNHEY; CDR2 reads SVGAGI. The ends were cut back, 7 bases at V and 5 bases at J, with 15 bases in the middle. CDR3 length: 14 amino acids. Here the CDR3 DNA reads TGTGCCAGCACCGGCAAACGCAGGGATCAGCCCCAGCATTTT. As protein: CASTGKRRDQPQHF.